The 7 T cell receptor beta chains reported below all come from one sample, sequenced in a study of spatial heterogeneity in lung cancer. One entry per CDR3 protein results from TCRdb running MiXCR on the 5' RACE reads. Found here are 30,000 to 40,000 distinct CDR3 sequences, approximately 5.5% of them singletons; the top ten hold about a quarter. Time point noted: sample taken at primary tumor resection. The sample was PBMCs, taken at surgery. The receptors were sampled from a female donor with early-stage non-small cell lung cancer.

The CDR3 nucleotides read TGTGCCTGGGGGTCCGGGTCCACAGATACGCAGTATTTT. Translating it yields CAWGSGSTDTQYF. The rearrangement uses TRBV30 and TRBJ2-3, with unresolved D. Germline CDR1 GTSNPN, CDR2 SVGIG (reference sequence). V lost 5 bases to trimming and J lost 2 bases, with 11 bases between them. This CDR3 region has 13 residues.

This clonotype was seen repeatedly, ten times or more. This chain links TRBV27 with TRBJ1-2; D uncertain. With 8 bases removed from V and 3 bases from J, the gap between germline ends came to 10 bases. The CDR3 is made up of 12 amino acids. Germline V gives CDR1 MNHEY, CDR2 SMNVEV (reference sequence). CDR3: CASATRDYGYTF. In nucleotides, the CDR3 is TGTGCCAGCGCGACCCGGGACTATGGCTACACCTTC.

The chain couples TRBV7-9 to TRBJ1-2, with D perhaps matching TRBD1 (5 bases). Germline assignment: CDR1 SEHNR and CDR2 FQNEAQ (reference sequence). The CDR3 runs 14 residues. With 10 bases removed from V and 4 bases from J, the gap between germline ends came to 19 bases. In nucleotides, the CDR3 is TGTGCCATCCAACCATTTCCAGGGAGCTATGGCTACACCTTC. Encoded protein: CAIQPFPGSYGYTF.

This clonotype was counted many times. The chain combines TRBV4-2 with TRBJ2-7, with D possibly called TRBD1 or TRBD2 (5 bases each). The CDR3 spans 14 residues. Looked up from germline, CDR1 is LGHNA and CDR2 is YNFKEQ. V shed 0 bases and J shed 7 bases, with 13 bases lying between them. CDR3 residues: CASSQEVRGWEQYF. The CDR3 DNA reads TGTGCCAGCAGCCAAGAGGTGAGGGGTTGGGAGCAGTACTTC.

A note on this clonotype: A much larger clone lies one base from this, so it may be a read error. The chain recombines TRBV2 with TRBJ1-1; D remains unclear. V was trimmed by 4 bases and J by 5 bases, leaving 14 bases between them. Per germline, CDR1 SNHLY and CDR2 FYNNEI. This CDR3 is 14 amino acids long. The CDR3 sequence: CASSARIGLTEAFF. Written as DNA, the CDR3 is TGTGCCAGCAGTGCCAGGATAGGACTGACTGAAGCTTTCTTT.

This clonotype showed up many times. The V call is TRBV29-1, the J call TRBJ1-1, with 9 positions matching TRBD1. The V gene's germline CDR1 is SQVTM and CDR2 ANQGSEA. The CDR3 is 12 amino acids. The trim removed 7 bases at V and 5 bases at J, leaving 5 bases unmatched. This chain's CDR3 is CSGGGQGTEAFF. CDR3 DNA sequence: TGCAGCGGCGGGGGACAGGGAACTGAAGCTTTCTTT.

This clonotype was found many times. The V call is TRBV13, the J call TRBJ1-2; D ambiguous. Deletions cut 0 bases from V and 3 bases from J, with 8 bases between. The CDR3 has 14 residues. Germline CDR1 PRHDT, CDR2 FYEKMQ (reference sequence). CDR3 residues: CASSLGRFDYGYTF. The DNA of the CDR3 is TGTGCCAGCAGCTTAGGAAGGTTTGACTATGGCTACACCTTC.